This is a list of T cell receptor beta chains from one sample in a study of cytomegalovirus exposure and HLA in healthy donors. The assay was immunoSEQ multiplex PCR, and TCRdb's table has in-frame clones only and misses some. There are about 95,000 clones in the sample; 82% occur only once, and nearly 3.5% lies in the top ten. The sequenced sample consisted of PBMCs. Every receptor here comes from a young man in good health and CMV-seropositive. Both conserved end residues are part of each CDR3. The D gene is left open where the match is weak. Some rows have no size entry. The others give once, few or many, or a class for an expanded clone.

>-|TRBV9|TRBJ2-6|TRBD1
TGTGCCAGCAGCGGACAGGGGCGCCCTGGGGCCAACGTCCTGACTTTC
CASSGQGRPGANVLTF
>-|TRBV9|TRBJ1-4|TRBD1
TGTGCCAGCAGCTTTGGACCCGACAGGGTAAATGAAAAACTGTTTTTT
CASSFGPDRVNEKLFF
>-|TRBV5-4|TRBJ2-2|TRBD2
TGTGCCAGCTACCTAGCGGGAGGGTCGTCCGGGGAGCTGTTTTTT
CASYLAGGSSGELFF
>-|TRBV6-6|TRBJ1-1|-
TGTGCCAGCAGTTTTCAGCGCTACACTGAAGCTTTCTTT
CASSFQRYTEAFF
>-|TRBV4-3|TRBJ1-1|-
TGCGCCAGCAGCCAAGATATCTCGACAGGCGACCTTGAAGCTTTCTTT
CASSQDISTGDLEAFF
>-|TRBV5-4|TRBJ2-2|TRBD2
TGTGCCAGCAGCTTGTTGGGAGCGGGGAAAGACGGGGAGCTGTTTTTT
CASSLLGAGKDGELFF
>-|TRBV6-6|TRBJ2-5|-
TGTGCCAGCAGTTTCTCGAGGCAAGAGACCCAGTACTTC
CASSFSRQETQYF
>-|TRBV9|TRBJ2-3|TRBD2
TGTGCCAGCAGCCTTCCCCGGACTAGCGGGGGCACAGATACGCAGTATTTT
CASSLPRTSGGTDTQYF
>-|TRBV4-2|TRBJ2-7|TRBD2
TGTGCCAGCAGCGGAAGGGAGGCTAGCGGGATCTACGAGCAGTACTTC
CASSGREASGIYEQYF
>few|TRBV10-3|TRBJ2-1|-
TGTGCCATCAGGGCGGAGGGGCTTATTGAGCAGTTCTTC
CAIRAEGLIEQFF
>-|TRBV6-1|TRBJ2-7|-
TGTGCCAGCAGAGTTTTTTTAGTCTCCTACGAGCAGTACTTC
CASRVFLVSYEQYF
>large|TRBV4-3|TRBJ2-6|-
TGCGCCAGCAGCCAAGACTTTTCTGGGGCCAACGTCCTGACTTTC
CASSQDFSGANVLTF
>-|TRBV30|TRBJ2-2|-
TGTGCCTGGATATCGGGTTCTCGAGGCACCGGGGAGCTGTTTTTT
CAWISGSRGTGELFF
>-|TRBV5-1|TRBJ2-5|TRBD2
TGCGCCAGCAGCCCGGGGACTAGCGGAGCTCAAGAGACCCAGTACTTC
CASSPGTSGAQETQYF
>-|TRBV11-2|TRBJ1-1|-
TGTGCCAGCAGCTTAGGATCTAACGGGAACACTGAAGCTTTCTTT
CASSLGSNGNTEAFF
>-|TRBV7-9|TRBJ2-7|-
TGTTCCAGCAGCTTAGCCACCTACGAGCAGTACTTC
CSSSLATYEQYF
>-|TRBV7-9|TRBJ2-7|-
TGTGCCGCCGCCCCAGTGTCCTACGAGCAGTACTTC
CAAAPVSYEQYF
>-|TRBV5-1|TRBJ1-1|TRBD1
TGCGCCAGCAGCCTGGGACAGGTCATGAACACTGAAGCTTTCTTT
CASSLGQVMNTEAFF
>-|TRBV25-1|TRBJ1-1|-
TGTGCCAGCAGTGAGGCTTTTGCAGCTTTCTTT
CASSEAFAAFF
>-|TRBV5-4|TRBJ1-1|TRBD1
TGTGCCAGCAGCCGGGGACAGGGCAGGGTGAACACTGAAGCTTTCTTT
CASSRGQGRVNTEAFF
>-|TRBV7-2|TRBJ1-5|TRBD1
TGTGCCAGCAGCCTGGGACAGGGATACCAGCCCCAGCATTTT
CASSLGQGYQPQHF
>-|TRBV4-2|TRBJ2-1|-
TGTGCCAGCAGCCAAGAACCGGGGTTGGGCAATGAGCAGTTCTTC
CASSQEPGLGNEQFF
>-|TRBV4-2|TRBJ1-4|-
TGTGCCAGCAGCCGGACCGCCGGGACTACTAATGAAAAACTGTTTTTT
CASSRTAGTTNEKLFF
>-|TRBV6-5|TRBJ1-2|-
TGTGCCAGCAGCCCCGCGGGGGCCGCGAACTATGGCTACACCTTC
CASSPAGAANYGYTF
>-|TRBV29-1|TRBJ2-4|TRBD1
TGCAGCGCTTCCGGACAGGGAGTATCTCTAGCCAAAAACATTCAGTACTTC
CSASGQGVSLAKNIQYF
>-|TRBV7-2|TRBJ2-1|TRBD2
TGTGCCAGCAGCTTAAGGGCTAGCGGGATGGGCCACAATGAGCAGTTCTTC
CASSLRASGMGHNEQFF